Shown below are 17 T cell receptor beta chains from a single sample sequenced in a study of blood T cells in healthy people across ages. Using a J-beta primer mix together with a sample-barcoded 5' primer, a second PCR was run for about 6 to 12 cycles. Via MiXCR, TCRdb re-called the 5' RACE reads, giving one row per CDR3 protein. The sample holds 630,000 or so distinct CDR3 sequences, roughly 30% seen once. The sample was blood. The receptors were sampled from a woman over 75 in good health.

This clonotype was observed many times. For the CDR3, the DNA is TGTGCCAGCAGCTTAGAAGGTAGCGGGATAGAAAATGAGCAGTTCTTC. Translation: CASSLEGSGIENEQFF. This chain links TRBV7-8 with TRBJ2-1; 8 positions agree with TRBD2. CDR1 is SGHVS and CDR2 is FQNEAQ in the germline V gene. The trim removed 1 base at V and 7 bases at J, leaving 9 bases unmatched. CDR3 length: 16 amino acids.

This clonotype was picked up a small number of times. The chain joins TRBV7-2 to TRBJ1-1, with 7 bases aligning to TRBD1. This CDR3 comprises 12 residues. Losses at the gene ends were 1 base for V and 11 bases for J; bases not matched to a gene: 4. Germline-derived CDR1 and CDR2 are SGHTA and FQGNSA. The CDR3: CASSLVTGYAFF. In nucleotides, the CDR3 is TGTGCCAGCAGCTTAGTGACAGGGTACGCTTTCTTT.

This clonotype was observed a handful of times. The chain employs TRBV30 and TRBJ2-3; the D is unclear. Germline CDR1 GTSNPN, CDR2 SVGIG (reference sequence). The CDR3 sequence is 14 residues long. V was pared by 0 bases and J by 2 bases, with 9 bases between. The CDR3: CAWSVDHYTDTQYF. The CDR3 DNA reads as TGTGCCTGGAGTGTGGACCACTACACAGATACGCAGTATTTT.

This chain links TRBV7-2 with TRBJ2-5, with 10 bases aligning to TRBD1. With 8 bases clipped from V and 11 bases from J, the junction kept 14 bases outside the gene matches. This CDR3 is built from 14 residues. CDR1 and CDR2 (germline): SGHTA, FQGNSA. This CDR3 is CASQYPTGGNEQYF. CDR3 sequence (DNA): TGTGCCAGCCAATATCCGACAGGGGGCAATGAGCAGTACTTC.

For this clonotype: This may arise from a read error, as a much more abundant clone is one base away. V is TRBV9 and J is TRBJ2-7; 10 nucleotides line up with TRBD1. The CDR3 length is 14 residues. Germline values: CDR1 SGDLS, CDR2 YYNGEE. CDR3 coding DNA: TGTGCCAGCGGCGTCGGGACAGGGGTATACGAGCAGTACTTC. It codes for CASGVGTGVYEQYF.

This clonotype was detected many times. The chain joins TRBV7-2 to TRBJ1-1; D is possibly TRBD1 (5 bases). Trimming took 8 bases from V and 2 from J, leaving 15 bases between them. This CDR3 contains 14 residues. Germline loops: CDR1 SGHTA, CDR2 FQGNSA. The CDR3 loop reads CASAWGRANTEAFF. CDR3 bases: TGTGCCAGCGCCTGGGGCAGGGCTAACACTGAAGCTTTCTTT.

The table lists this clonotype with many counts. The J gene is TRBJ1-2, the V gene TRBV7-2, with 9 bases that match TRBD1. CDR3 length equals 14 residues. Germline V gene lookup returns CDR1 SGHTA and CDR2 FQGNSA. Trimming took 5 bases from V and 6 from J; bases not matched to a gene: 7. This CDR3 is CASSADRGFHGYTF. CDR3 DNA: TGTGCCAGCAGCGCGGACAGGGGATTTCATGGCTACACCTTC.

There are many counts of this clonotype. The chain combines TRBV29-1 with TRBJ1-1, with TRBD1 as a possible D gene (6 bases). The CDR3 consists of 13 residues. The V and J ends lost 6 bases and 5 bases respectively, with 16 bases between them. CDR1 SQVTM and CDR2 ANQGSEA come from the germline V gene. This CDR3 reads CSVRRNRDTEAFF. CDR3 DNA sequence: TGCAGCGTGCGCCGAAACAGGGATACTGAAGCTTTCTTT.

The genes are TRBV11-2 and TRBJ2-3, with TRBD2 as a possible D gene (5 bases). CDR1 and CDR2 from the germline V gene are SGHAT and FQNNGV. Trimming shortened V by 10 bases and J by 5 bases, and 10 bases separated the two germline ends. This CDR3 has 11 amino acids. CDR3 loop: CAIEGGDTQYF. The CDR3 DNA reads TGTGCCATCGAGGGTGGAGATACGCAGTATTTT.

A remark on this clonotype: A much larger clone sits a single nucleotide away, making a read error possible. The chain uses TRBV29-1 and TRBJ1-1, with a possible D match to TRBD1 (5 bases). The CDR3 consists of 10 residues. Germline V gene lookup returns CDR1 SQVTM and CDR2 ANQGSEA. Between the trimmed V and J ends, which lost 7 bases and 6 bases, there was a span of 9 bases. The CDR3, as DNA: TGCAGCGGAGGGGCAGCTGAAGCTTTCTTT. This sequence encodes CSGGAAEAFF.

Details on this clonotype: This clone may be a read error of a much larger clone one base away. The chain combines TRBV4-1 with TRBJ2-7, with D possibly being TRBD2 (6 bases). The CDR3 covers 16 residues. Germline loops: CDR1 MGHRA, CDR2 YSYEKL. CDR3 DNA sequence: TGCGCCGGCAGCCCAAGATCCGGGGGTGTATACAATGAGCAGTACTTC. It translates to CAGSPRSGGVYNEQYF.

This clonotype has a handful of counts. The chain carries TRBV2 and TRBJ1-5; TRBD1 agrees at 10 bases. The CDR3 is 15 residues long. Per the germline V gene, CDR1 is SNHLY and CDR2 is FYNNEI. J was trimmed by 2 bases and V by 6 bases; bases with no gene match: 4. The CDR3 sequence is CASRSGTGGNQPQHF. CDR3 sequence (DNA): TGTGCCAGCAGGTCCGGGACAGGGGGCAATCAGCCCCAGCATTTT.

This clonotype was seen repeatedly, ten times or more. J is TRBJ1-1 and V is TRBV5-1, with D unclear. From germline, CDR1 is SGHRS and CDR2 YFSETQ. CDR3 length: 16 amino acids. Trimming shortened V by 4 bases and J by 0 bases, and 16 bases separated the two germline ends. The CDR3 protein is CASSTDGNSMNTEAFF. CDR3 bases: TGCGCCAGCAGCACCGACGGAAACTCCATGAACACTGAAGCTTTCTTT.

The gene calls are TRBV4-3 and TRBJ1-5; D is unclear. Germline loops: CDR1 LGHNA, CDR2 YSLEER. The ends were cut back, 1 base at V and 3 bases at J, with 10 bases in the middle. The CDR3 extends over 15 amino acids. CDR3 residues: CASSQGVRANQPQHF. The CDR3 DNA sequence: TGCGCCAGCAGCCAAGGTGTGCGGGCCAATCAGCCCCAGCATTTT.

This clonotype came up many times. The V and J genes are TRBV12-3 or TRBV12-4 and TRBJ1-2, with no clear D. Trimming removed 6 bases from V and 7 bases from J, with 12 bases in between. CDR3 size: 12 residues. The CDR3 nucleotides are TGTGCCAGCAGCCTTTCCTGGGGTGGCTACACCTTC. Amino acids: CASSLSWGGYTF.

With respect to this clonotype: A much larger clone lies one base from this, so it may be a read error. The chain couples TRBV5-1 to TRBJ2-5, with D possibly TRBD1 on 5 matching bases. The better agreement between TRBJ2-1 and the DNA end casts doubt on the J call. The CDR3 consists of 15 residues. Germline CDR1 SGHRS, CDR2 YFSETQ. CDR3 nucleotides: TGCGCCAGCAGCTTGTGGGGCAGATTGCAAGAGACCCAGTTCTTC. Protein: CASSLWGRLQETQFF.

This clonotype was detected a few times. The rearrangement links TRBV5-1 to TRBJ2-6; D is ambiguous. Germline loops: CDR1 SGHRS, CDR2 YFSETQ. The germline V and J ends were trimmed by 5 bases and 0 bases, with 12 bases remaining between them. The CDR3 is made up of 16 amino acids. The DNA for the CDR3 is TGCGCCAGCAGTCCCATAGAGCTCTCTGGGGCCAACGTCCTGACTTTC. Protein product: CASSPIELSGANVLTF.